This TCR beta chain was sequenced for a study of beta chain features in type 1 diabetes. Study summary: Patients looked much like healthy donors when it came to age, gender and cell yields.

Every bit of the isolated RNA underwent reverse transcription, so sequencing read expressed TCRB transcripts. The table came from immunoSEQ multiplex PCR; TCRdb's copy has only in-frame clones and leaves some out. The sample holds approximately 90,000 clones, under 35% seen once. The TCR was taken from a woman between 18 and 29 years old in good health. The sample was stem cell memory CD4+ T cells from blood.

CDR3 in amino acids: CASSLLALNTGELFF. The CDR3 DNA sequence: TGTGCCAGCAGCTTGCTAGCGCTGAACACCGGGGAGCTGTTTTTT. The J gene is TRBJ2-2, the V gene TRBV5-6; the D gene is possibly TRBD2 (6 bases). The CDR3 sequence is 15 residues long. V was pared by 1 base and J by 1 base, with 8 bases between. In germline, CDR1 is SGHDT, CDR2 YYEEEE. Together with reference TRBV5-6 and TRBJ2-2, the CDR3 gives the full variable domain: DAGVTQSPTHLIKTRGQQVTLRCSPKSGHDTVSWYQQALGQGPQFIFQYYEEEERQRGNFPDRFSGHQFPNYSSELNVNALLLGDSALYLCASSLLALNTGELFFGEGSRLTVL.